This record covers a single TCR beta chain. Its antigen is still unknown. Within one base of it there is no much larger clone, and no base qualities were kept. The data are from a study of blood T cell repertoires in COVID-19 (dated by TCRdb to the early 2020s). Background for the entire study: Collaborator samples came from the United States, Italy and Spain and covered acute and convalescent phases of COVID-19. The material from the prospective study consisted of cDNA or gDNA derived from T cells, B-cell-depleted T cells, or PBMCs. Subjects who had been exposed to COVID-19, were actively infected with it, or had recovered from it provided the deeply sampled blood TCRbeta repertoires that made up the dataset. A freely available public database, intended as a resource for researchers studying the immune response to SARS-CoV-2, is where the repertoires were released. The samples were drawn from two sources: the first 160 participants of the ongoing ImmuneRACE study, and over 1,000 subjects contributed by 6 global collaborators. The sample metadata nearly always contained a de-identified subject ID, COVID-19 status, age in years and sex. Where available, HLA class I and class II types were obtained from metadata supplied by the sample provider rather than from assay-based typing. General findings and caveats noted by the study authors: The amount of clinical and demographic metadata varied by source and participant and was provided uncurated.

Whole blood was collected in K2EDTA tubes by collaborating institutions according to the institutions' own protocols. For TCRbeta analysis, collaborator samples were shipped as frozen whole blood, as isolated PBMCs, or as DNA extracted from either sample type. TCRbeta CDR3 regions were amplified from genomic DNA using the immunoSEQ Assay, a bias-controlled multiplex PCR. As for the original processing: Within the assay, amplification of reference gene primers was used to estimate how many nucleated cells each sample contained. To quantify the absolute abundance of each unique TCRbeta CDR3 rearrangement, sequence reads were collapsed and filtered. For each sample, productive Simpson clonality was calculated as the square root of Simpson's diversity index over productive rearrangements. TCRdb took this table from immuneACCESS and kept in-frame rearrangements with V and J called. Such tables lack part of the clones; where checked against another copy, unresolved V genes explain under half of the gap, and the rest is unexplained. That table furnishes V, J and clone size, whereas the DNA furnished D and trimming. The sample table shows some 150,000 clones, and around 84% are seen once. Around 8.2% of the sample is in the top ten clones.

The sample comprised peripheral blood. The origin of this receptor is a woman aged 55-70 years with acute or convalescent COVID-19.

The DNA is as follows: TGTGCCAGCAGCCGTTCCCGGGGGGCAGGGGCGGCCTACGAGCAGTACTTC. Translation gives CASSRSRGAGAAYEQYF. The rearrangement combines TRBV7-2 with TRBJ2-7, with a weak D call of TRBD2 (7 bases match). The junction carries 22 bases between V and J, which are trimmed by 5 bases and 2 bases respectively. The germline V gene specifies SGHTA as CDR1 and FQGNSA as CDR2. The CDR3 runs 17 amino acids, cysteine and phenylalanine included. The read is trimmed to its CDR3 DNA, 51 bases read in frame from base 1.